This TCR beta chain emerged from a study of blood T cells in healthy people across ages. Study conclusions and caveats: Aged donors had fewer naive CD4+ cells and lower diversity than long-lived donors. Significant beta diversity loss was already apparent by age about 42, declining roughly linearly.

V dropped 3 bases and J dropped 0 bases, with 8 bases sitting between them. The CDR3 covers 14 residues. This clonotype was detected many times. Its specificity is not known. Primers used in a second PCR of about 6 to 11 cycles were a sample-barcoded 5' primer and a J-beta primer mix. One entry per CDR3 protein, called by TCRdb with MiXCR from the 5' RACE reads. The sample holds hundreds of thousands of distinct CDR3 sequences, approximately 22% seen once. Each individual donor underwent a draw of around 9.8 milliliters of peripheral blood. This sequence joins TRBV12-3 or TRBV12-4 and TRBJ2-5, with D unresolved. The material sequenced was blood. This receptor was obtained from an older man in good health. This chain's CDR3 is CASSFSGYQETQYF. CDR3 in DNA: TGTGCCAGCAGTTTCTCCGGGTACCAAGAGACCCAGTACTTC.